This T cell receptor beta chain was profiled in a study of T cells in Graves' hyperthyroidism and ophthalmopathy. This CDR3 comprises 16 residues. V lost 5 bases to trimming and J lost 2 bases, with 17 bases between them. Germline V gives CDR1 LNHDA, CDR2 SQIVND (reference sequence). RNA transcripts gave rise to amplified TCR beta CDR3 regions. HTBI primers were used for first-round RT-PCR of the TCR CDR3. TCRdb reprocessed the multiplex PCR reads via MiXCR and lists one record per CDR3 protein. The data show about 400,000 distinct CDR3 sequences, over 12% seen once. This clonotype was counted a few times.

The TCR comes from a woman aged 55 to 70 with Graves' ophthalmopathy. This chain uses TRBV19 with TRBJ2-3; a weak D match, TRBD2 (6 bases). The sequenced material came from blood. The CDR3 DNA follows: TGTGCCAGTAGTTTGTACGGGGGATCCGACACAGATACGCAGTATTTT. Translated: CASSLYGGSDTDTQYF.